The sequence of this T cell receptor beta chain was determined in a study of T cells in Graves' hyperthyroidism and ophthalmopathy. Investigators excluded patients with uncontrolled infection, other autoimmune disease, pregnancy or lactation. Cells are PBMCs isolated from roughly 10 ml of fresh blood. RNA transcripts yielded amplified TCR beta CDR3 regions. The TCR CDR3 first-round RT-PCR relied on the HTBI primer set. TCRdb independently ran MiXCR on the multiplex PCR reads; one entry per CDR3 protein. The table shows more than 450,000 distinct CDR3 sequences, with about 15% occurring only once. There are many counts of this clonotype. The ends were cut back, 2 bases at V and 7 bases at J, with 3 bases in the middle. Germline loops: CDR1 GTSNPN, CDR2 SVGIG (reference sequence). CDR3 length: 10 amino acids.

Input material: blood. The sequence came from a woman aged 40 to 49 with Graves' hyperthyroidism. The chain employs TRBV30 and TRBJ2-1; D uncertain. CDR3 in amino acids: CAWSINEQFF. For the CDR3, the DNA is TGTGCCTGGAGTATAAATGAGCAGTTCTTC.